This T cell receptor (beta chain) was observed in a study of T cell responses to AZD1222 COVID-19 vaccine. This table comes from immunoSEQ multiplex PCR, and its TCRdb copy is limited to in-frame clones, with some not included. The table includes approximately 68,000 clones, around 86% detected once. Trimming removed 5 bases from V and 0 bases from J, with 13 bases in between. The CDR3 sequence is 15 residues long. Germline V gives CDR1 MDHEN, CDR2 SYDVKM. Study-wide results and caveats: The study found Spike-specific TCR breadth and depth rose after two AZD1222 doses. Most donors were white British and more were female, and clonal diversity was possibly underestimated.

Concerning this clone: Its antigen remains unknown.

This material consisted of peripheral blood, taken on day 0 of AZD1222 vaccination. The rearrangement joins TRBV28 to TRBJ1-1; possible D gene TRBD1, 6 bases. The TCR originated in an adult in good health. The CDR3 loop is CASSPWGAMNTEAFF. CDR3 DNA: TGTGCCAGCAGTCCATGGGGGGCCATGAACACTGAAGCTTTCTTT.